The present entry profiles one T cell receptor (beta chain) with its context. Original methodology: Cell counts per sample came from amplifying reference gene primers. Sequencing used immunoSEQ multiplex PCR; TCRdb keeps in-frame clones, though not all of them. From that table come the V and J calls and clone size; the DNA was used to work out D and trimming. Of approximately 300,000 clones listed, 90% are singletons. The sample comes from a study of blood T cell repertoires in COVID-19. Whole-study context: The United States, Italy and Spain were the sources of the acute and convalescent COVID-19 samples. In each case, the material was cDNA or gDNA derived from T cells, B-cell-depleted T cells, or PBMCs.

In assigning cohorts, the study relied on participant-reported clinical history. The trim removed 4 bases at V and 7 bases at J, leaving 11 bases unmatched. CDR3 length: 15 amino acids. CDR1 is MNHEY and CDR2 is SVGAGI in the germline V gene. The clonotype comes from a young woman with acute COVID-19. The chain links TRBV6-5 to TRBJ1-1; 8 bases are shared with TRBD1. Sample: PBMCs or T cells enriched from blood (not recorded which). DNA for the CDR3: TGTGCCAGCAGTTCAGGGGGCGCCGGGGGAGGTGAAGCTTTCTTT. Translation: CASSSGGAGGGEAFF.